The sequence of this T cell receptor beta chain was determined in a study of shared clonotypes between healthy human individuals. Regarding the study as a whole: Generally, naive subsets came out with larger estimated richness than memory subsets.

CD45RO-negative, CCR7-positively selected cells formed the naive CD8 fraction, excluding terminally differentiated effector memory CD45RA+ cells. As for this clone: As yet, its antigen is unknown.

Clones were read by immunoSEQ multiplex PCR, and TCRdb kept only the in-frame ones, dropping some. The table records millions of clones, 85% to 95% of them present only once. This TCR was recovered from a man between 18 and 29 years old in good health. Some clones in this sample may be carry-over from other donors' samples. The specimen sequenced was naive CD8+ T cells from PBMCs.

CDR3 nucleotide sequence: TGCAGCGTTGTTAACTACACCTACGAGCAGTACTTC. Protein sequence: CSVVNYTYEQYF. This chain links TRBV29-1 with TRBJ2-7; D is uncertain. Germline V gene data show CDR1 as SQVTM and CDR2 as ANQGSEA. The CDR3 has 12 residues. V was clipped by 4 bases and J by 2 bases, with 9 bases between them.